Shown below are 20 T cell receptor beta chains from a single sample sequenced in a study of OX40 agonist ivuxolimab in advanced cancers. The protocol was immunoSEQ multiplex PCR, while the TCRdb copy is restricted to in-frame clones and leaves out a portion. The data hold 55,000 or so clones, with roughly 90% observed a single time. The sample in question was CD4+ or CD8+ T cells sorted from blood, obtained in a trial of the OX40 agonist ivuxolimab. These receptors were collected from an adult with an advanced solid tumor such as melanoma, head and neck, liver or kidney cancer.

The chain recombines TRBV28 with TRBJ1-5; D might be TRBD1 (6 bases). The CDR3 has 17 residues. V was cut by 6 bases and J by 4 bases, with 22 bases left in between. Germline CDR1 is MDHEN and CDR2 is SYDVKM. CDR3 protein: CASREADTGLGNQPQHF. CDR3 bases: TGTGCCAGCAGAGAAGCTGACACAGGGCTAGGAAATCAGCCCCAGCATTTT.

This clone was detected a few times. V is TRBV15 and J is TRBJ2-3; unclear D gene. The CDR3 runs to 13 residues. V was pared by 1 base and J by 9 bases, with 11 bases between. Germline V gene sequence: CDR1 LNHNV, CDR2 YYDKDF (reference sequence). CDR3 nucleotides: TGTGCCACCAGCAGAGTGTTGTTTCGGACGCAGTATTTT. Translating gives CATSRVLFRTQYF.

V usage is TRBV7-2 and J usage is TRBJ2-1, with D tentatively TRBD1 (7 bases). Trimming left V 3 bases short and J 9 bases short, with 21 bases between. The CDR3 covers 16 residues. Looked up from germline, CDR1 is SGHTA and CDR2 is FQGNSA. The CDR3 here is CASSFVFGNQGGEQFF. The CDR3 bases are TGTGCCAGCAGCTTCGTCTTCGGGAATCAGGGGGGTGAGCAGTTCTTC.

This rearrangement joins TRBV9 to TRBJ2-1; 13 bases align to TRBD2. This CDR3 has 17 residues. CDR1 is SGDLS and CDR2 is YYNGEE in the germline V gene. V lost 0 bases and J lost 10; bases outside the gene matches: 10. The DNA of the CDR3 is TGTGCCAGCAGCGTAGGGGGGACTAGCGGGACAGGTGGGGAGCAGTTCTTC. Protein sequence: CASSVGGTSGTGGEQFF. Based on the CDR3 plus reference TRBV9 and TRBJ2-1, the full variable domain is DSGVTQTPKHLITATGQRVTLRCSPRSGDLSVYWYQQSLDQGLQFLIQYYNGEERAKGNILERFSAQQFPDLHSELNLSSLELGDSALYFCASSVGGTSGTGGEQFFGPGTRLTVL.

This rearrangement joins TRBV11-2 to TRBJ2-7; D ambiguous. The germline V and J ends were trimmed by 0 bases and 6 bases, with 9 bases remaining between them. Germline V gives CDR1 SGHAT, CDR2 FQNNGV. The CDR3 spans 13 residues. The CDR3 nucleotides are TGTGCCAGCAGCTTAGAGGTAAGGCCCGAGCAGTACTTC. This gives the protein CASSLEVRPEQYF.

The chain is built from TRBV18 and TRBJ2-7; 8 bases match TRBD1. V lost 2 bases and J lost 2; bases outside the gene matches: 2. Germline loops: CDR1 KGHSH, CDR2 LQKENI. The CDR3 totals 14 residues. The chain's CDR3 is CASSPGGQAYEQYF. Here the CDR3 DNA reads TGTGCCAGCTCACCAGGGGGACAGGCCTACGAGCAGTACTTC.

This chain links TRBV2 with TRBJ2-7; 7 nucleotides align to TRBD2. The trim removed 4 bases at V and 6 bases at J, leaving 12 bases unmatched. This CDR3 contains 15 residues. Germline V gene sequence: CDR1 SNHLY, CDR2 FYNNEI. The CDR3 coding sequence is TGTGCCAGCAGTGTAGGGCAGTTCGAGCGGGGCGAGCAGTACTTC. Its translation is CASSVGQFERGEQYF. The complete variable domain, with remaining parts taken from reference TRBV2 and TRBJ2-7, reads EPEVTQTPSHQVTQMGQEVILRCVPISNHLYFYWYRQILGQKVEFLVSFYNNEISEKSEIFDDQFSVERPDGSNFTLKIRSTKLEDSAMYFCASSVGQFERGEQYFGPGTRLTVT.

The chain uses TRBV4-1 and TRBJ2-2; tentative D call: TRBD1 (5 bases). V shed 1 base and J shed 11 bases, with 11 bases lying between them. CDR1 is MGHRA, CDR2 YSYEKL, per germline. This CDR3 spans 13 amino acids. CDR3 sequence (DNA): TGCGCCAGCAGCCAAGTGGGTTGGGGCGAGCTGTTTTTT. It encodes CASSQVGWGELFF.

This sequence joins TRBV19 and TRBJ1-2; 8 bases agree with TRBD1. V lost 5 bases and J lost 4; bases outside the gene matches: 9. Germline assignment: CDR1 LNHDA and CDR2 SQIVND (reference sequence). This CDR3 has 15 residues. The DNA for the CDR3 is TGTGCCAGTAGTGCTCAGGGGGCTCTCATCTATGGCTACACCTTC. It yields the protein CASSAQGALIYGYTF.

The V call is TRBV5-5, the J call TRBJ2-5; D ambiguous. V was clipped by 3 bases and J by 5 bases, with 11 bases between them. This CDR3 contains 13 residues. The germline gives CDR1 SGHKS, CDR2 YYEKEE (reference sequence). CDR3 sequence reads: CASSSYSGETQYF. The CDR3, as DNA: TGTGCCAGCAGCTCGTACAGTGGGGAGACCCAGTACTTC.

The chain carries TRBV10-3 and TRBJ1-1; 9 bases align to TRBD1. This CDR3 is built from 13 residues. Germline loops: CDR1 ENHRY, CDR2 SYGVKD. V was pared by 7 bases and J by 4 bases, with 4 bases of the junction left unmatched. In nucleotides, the CDR3 is TGTGCCATCAAGGGACAGGGTTCCACTGAAGCTTTCTTT. Translated: CAIKGQGSTEAFF.

The V and J genes are TRBV5-1 and TRBJ2-7; the match to TRBD2 covers 7 bases. Germline assignment: CDR1 SGHRS and CDR2 YFSETQ. This CDR3 region has 14 residues. V dropped 4 bases and J dropped 3; count of bases not matched to a gene: 7. The CDR3 nucleotides read TGCGCCAGCAGCCCAGCGGGAAATCTCTACGAGCAGTACTTC. Translated: CASSPAGNLYEQYF. Together with reference TRBV5-1 and TRBJ2-7, the CDR3 gives the full variable domain: KAGVTQTPRYLIKTRGQQVTLSCSPISGHRSVSWYQQTPGQGLQFLFEYFSETQRNKGNFPGRFSGRQFSNSRSEMNVSTLELGDSALYLCASSPAGNLYEQYFGPGTRLTVT.

This chain uses TRBV5-1 with TRBJ2-2, with 9 positions matching TRBD1. Germline-derived CDR1 and CDR2 are SGHRS and YFSETQ. The CDR3 runs to 16 residues. The trim removed 0 bases at V and 2 bases at J, leaving 2 bases unmatched. The CDR3 spells CASSLVTGGNTGELFF. The CDR3 DNA reads TGCGCCAGCAGCTTGGTAACAGGGGGCAACACCGGGGAGCTGTTTTTT.

This rearrangement joins TRBV28 to TRBJ2-7; D remains unclear. The CDR3 is 11 amino acids. The V gene lost 9 bases and the J gene lost 5 bases, with 11 bases spanning the gap. The germline gives CDR1 MDHEN, CDR2 SYDVKM. DNA of the CDR3: TGTGCCAGGTGGCGGAGCCACGAGCAGTACTTC. Translation gives CARWRSHEQYF. Full variable domain (outside the CDR3, taken from reference TRBV28 and TRBJ2-7): DVKVTQSSRYLVKRTGEKVFLECVQDMDHENMFWYRQDPGLGLRLIYFSYDVKMKEKGDIPEGYSVSREKKERFSLILESASTNQTSMYLCARWRSHEQYFGPGTRLTVT.

This chain uses TRBV11-2 with TRBJ2-1; tentative D call: TRBD2 (6 bases). CDR3 length: 15 residues. Germline CDR1 is SGHAT and CDR2 is FQNNGV. V lost 0 bases and J lost 6, with 12 bases in between. The CDR3 region is CASSLDRTNPNEQFF. Written as DNA, the CDR3 is TGTGCCAGCAGCTTAGACCGGACTAATCCCAATGAGCAGTTCTTC. Combining the CDR3 with reference TRBV11-2 and TRBJ2-1 gives the whole variable domain EAGVAQSPRYKIIEKRQSVAFWCNPISGHATLYWYQQILGQGPKLLIQFQNNGVVDDSQLPKDRFSAERLKGVDSTLKIQPAKLEDSAVYLCASSLDRTNPNEQFFGPGTRLTVL.

The rearrangement joins TRBV10-3 to TRBJ2-7; maybe TRBD1 (5 bases). The CDR3 is made up of 13 amino acids. Germline V gene data show CDR1 as ENHRY and CDR2 as SYGVKD. Deletions cut 11 bases from V and 2 bases from J, with 16 bases between. CDR3 bases: TGTGCCTCCCGCCCGGACACAGCCTACGAGCAGTACTTC. Protein sequence: CASRPDTAYEQYF.

The chain has TRBV7-9 and TRBJ2-3; D gene uncertain. The CDR3 has 11 amino acids. V was shortened by 8 bases and J by 5 bases, with 8 bases between the two germline ends. Germline V gene lookup returns CDR1 SEHNR and CDR2 FQNEAQ (reference sequence). This chain's CDR3 is CASSNEDTQYF. CDR3 coding DNA: TGTGCCAGCTCTAACGAAGATACGCAGTATTTT.

The rearrangement links TRBV11-2 to TRBJ1-1, with D possibly TRBD1 on 5 matching bases. V lost 3 bases and J 4 bases, leaving 9 bases between the germline ends. This CDR3 has 13 amino acids. Germline V gives CDR1 SGHAT, CDR2 FQNNGV. The CDR3 nucleotides read TGTGCCAGCAGCTTCATGGGGGGCACTGAAGCTTTCTTT. Translating gives CASSFMGGTEAFF.

The rearrangement links TRBV18 to TRBJ2-7; the match to TRBD1 covers 9 bases. The germline V gene encodes CDR1 KGHSH and CDR2 LQKENI. CDR3 length: 15 residues. V shed 6 bases and J 2 bases; nucleotides not matched to a gene: 8. The CDR3 region has the DNA TGTGCCAGCTCTGGGGCCGACAGGGGGACCTACGAGCAGTACTTC. This codes for CASSGADRGTYEQYF.

The chain recombines TRBV10-3 with TRBJ2-1; 8 nucleotides agree with TRBD2. The CDR3 runs to 14 residues. The germline CDR1 and CDR2 sequences are ENHRY and SYGVKD. Losses at the gene ends were 6 bases for V and 4 bases for J; bases not matched to a gene: 5. The CDR3 DNA is TGTGCCATCAGACCTAGCGGGCCTTACAATGAGCAGTTCTTC. Protein: CAIRPSGPYNEQFF.